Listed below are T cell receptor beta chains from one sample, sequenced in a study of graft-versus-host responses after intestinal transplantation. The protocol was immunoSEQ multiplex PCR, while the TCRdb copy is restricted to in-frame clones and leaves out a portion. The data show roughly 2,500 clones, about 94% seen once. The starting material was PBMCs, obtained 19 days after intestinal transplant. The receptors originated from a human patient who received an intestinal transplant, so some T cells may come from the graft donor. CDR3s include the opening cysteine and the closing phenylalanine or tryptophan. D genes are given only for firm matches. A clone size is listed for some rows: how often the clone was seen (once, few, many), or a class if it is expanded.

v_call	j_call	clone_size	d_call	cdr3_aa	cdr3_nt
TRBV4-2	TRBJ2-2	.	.	CASSQSVRGRNTGELFF	TGTGCCAGCAGCCAGTCGGTCCGGGGAAGAAACACCGGGGAGCTGTTTTTT
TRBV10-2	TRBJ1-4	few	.	CASSPAWAEKLFF	TGCGCCAGCAGTCCCGCTTGGGCTGAAAAACTGTTTTTT
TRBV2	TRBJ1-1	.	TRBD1	CASSNRGQGYTEAFF	TGTGCCAGCAGTAACAGGGGGCAGGGCTACACTGAAGCTTTCTTT
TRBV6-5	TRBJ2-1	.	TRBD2	CASSYTSGGNEQFF	TGTGCCAGCAGTTATACGAGCGGGGGCAATGAGCAGTTCTTC
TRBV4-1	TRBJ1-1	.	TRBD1	CASRDRDMNTEAFF	TGCGCCAGCCGGGACAGGGACATGAACACTGAAGCTTTCTTT
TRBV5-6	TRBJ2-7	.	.	CASSFHPWGQYYEQYF	TGTGCCAGCAGCTTCCATCCCTGGGGGCAGTACTACGAGCAGTACTTC
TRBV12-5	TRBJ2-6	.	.	CASGIKTAGQSRANVLTF	TGTGCTAGTGGTATCAAGACTGCAGGACAAAGTCGGGCCAACGTCCTGACTTTC
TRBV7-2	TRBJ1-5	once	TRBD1	CASSWGQGANNQPQHF	TGTGCCAGCAGCTGGGGACAGGGGGCGAATAATCAGCCCCAGCATTTT
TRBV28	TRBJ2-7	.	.	CASSLTRFYEQYF	TGTGCCAGCAGTTTGACCAGGTTCTACGAGCAGTACTTC
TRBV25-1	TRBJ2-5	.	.	CASSDREETQYF	TGTGCCAGCAGTGATCGGGAAGAGACCCAGTACTTC
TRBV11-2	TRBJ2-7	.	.	CASSLGGSSSYEQYF	TGTGCCAGCAGCTTAGGCGGCAGTAGCTCCTACGAGCAGTACTTC
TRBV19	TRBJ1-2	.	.	CATTGGDGYTF	TGTGCCACAACGGGAGGGGATGGCTACACCTTC
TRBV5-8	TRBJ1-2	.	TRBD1	CASRLTGGSGYTF	TGTGCCAGCAGGCTAACAGGGGGCTCTGGCTACACCTTC
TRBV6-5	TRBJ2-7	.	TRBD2	CASSISGSWYEQYF	TGTGCCAGCAGCATTAGCGGGAGTTGGTACGAGCAGTACTTC
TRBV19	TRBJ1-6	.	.	CASGQSSSYNSPLHF	TGTGCCAGTGGACAGTCGAGCTCCTATAATTCACCCCTCCACTTT
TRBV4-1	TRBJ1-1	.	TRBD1	CASSQELQGWGTEAFF	TGCGCCAGCAGCCAAGAATTACAGGGGTGGGGCACTGAAGCTTTCTTT
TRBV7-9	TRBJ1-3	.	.	CASREGGSGNTIYF	TGTGCCAGCAGAGAAGGGGGCTCTGGAAACACCATATATTTT
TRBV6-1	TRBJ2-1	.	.	CASRFPGTPYNEQFF	TGTGCCAGCAGGTTTCCCGGGACACCCTACAATGAGCAGTTCTTC
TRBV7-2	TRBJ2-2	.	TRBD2	CASSLERLAGDGGTGELFF	TGTGCCAGCAGCTTAGAACGGCTAGCGGGGGACGGTGGCACCGGGGAGCTGTTTTTT
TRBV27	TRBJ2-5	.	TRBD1	CASSLSWQGAVVAQYF	TGTGCCAGCAGTTTATCGTGGCAGGGGGCTGTGGTAGCCCAGTACTTC
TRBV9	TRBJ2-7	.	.	CASSVSSGPYGEQYF	TGTGCCAGCAGCGTCTCGAGCGGGCCGTACGGCGAGCAGTACTTC
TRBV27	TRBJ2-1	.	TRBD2	CASSPLAGGEQFF	TGTGCCAGCAGTCCATTAGCGGGGGGTGAGCAGTTCTTC
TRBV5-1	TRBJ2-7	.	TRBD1	CASSPDRGFYEQYF	TGCGCCAGCAGCCCAGACAGGGGGTTCTACGAGCAGTACTTC
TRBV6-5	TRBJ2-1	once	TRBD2	CASRPGTSGWWGQFF	TGTGCCAGCAGACCCGGGACTAGCGGGTGGTGGGGGCAGTTCTTC
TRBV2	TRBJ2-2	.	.	CASRYRDTGELFF	TGTGCCAGCAGATACAGGGACACCGGGGAGCTGTTTTTT
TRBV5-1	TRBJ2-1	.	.	CASSADRLDVNEQFF	TGCGCCAGCAGCGCCGACAGGTTGGACGTCAATGAGCAGTTCTTC
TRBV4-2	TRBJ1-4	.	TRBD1	CASSHGGQGNEKLFF	TGTGCCAGCAGCCACGGGGGACAGGGCAATGAAAAACTGTTTTTT
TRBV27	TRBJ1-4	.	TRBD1	CASSSPNTGVNEKLFF	TGTGCCAGCAGTTCCCCTAACACAGGGGTTAATGAAAAACTGTTTTTT
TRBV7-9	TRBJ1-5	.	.	CASSSGDWSNQPQHF	TGTGCCAGCAGCTCCGGAGATTGGAGCAATCAGCCCCAGCATTTT
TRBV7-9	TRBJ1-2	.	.	CASSLAGRQIYGYTF	TGTGCCAGCAGCTTAGCAGGCAGGCAGATATATGGCTACACCTTC
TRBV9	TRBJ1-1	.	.	CASSPGGTLNTEAFF	TGTGCCAGCAGCCCTGGGGGGACCTTGAACACTGAAGCTTTCTTT
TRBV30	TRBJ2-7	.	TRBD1	CAWSPPGQPYEQYF	TGTGCCTGGAGTCCGCCGGGACAGCCCTACGAGCAGTACTTC
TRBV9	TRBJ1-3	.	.	CASSVDSSSGNTIYF	TGTGCCAGCAGCGTCGACTCTAGCTCTGGAAACACCATATATTTT
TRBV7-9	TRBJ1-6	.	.	CASSEGGSPLHF	TGTGCCAGCAGCGAGGGTGGTTCACCCCTCCACTTT
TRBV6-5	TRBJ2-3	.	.	CASSYGGGGTDTQYF	TGTGCCAGCAGTTACGGGGGAGGCGGCACAGATACGCAGTATTTT
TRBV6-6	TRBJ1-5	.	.	CASKLQGVGQPQHF	TGTGCCAGCAAATTACAGGGTGTTGGTCAGCCCCAGCATTTT
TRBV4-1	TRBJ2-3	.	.	CASSQDLETDFTDTQYF	TGCGCCAGCAGCCAAGATCTGGAGACGGACTTCACAGATACGCAGTATTTT
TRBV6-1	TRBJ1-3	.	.	CASSPERGNTIYF	TGTGCCAGCTCACCCGAGCGTGGAAACACCATATATTTT
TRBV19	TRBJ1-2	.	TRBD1	CATLGVGQGRYGYTF	TGTGCCACGCTGGGGGTGGGACAGGGTCGGTATGGCTACACCTTC
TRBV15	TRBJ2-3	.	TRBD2	CATSPRTSGTDTQYF	TGTGCCACCAGCCCGCGGACTAGCGGCACAGATACGCAGTATTTT